This T cell receptor (beta chain) was profiled in a study of blood T cell repertoires in COVID-19. On the study more broadly: There were acute and convalescent COVID-19 samples, and they came from the United States, Italy and Spain. Sources were T cells, B-cell-depleted T cells, or PBMCs; the material itself was cDNA or gDNA.

Germline loops: CDR1 LNHDA, CDR2 SQIVND (reference sequence). V lost 5 bases, J lost 0 bases, and 11 bases lay in between. CDR3 length: 15 amino acids. In the original workflow: Amplified reference gene primers provided the basis for estimating nucleated cell counts. Repertoires were generated with immunoSEQ multiplex PCR, while TCRdb's copy carries only in-frame clones and drops some. V and J calls and clone size are those listed in that table; D and trimming were worked out from the DNA. The profile shows 200,000 to 250,000 clones, approximately 82% of them singletons. The source of this sequence is a woman of 80 years or more with acute or convalescent COVID-19. This chain uses TRBV19 with TRBJ1-3, with D perhaps TRBD1 (5 bases). The specimen sequenced was peripheral blood. The CDR3: CASSPQASSGNTIYF. The CDR3 DNA reads as TGTGCCAGTAGTCCACAGGCCAGCTCTGGAAACACCATATATTTT. Looking up the rest from reference TRBV19 and TRBJ1-3 gives the full variable domain: DGGITQSPKYLFRKEGQNVTLSCEQNLNHDAMYWYRQDPGQGLRLIYYSQIVNDFQKGDIAEGYSVSREKKESFPLTVTSAQKNPTAFYLCASSPQASSGNTIYFGEGSWLTVV.